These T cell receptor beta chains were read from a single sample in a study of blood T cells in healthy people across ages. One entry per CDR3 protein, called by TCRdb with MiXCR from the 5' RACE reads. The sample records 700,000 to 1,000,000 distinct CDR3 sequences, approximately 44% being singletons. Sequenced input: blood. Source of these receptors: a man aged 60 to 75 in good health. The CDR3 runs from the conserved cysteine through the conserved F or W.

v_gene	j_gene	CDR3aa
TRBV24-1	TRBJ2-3	CATSSYEDTQYF
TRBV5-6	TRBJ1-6	CASSLASDNSPLHF
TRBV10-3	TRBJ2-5	CAISGSRETQYF
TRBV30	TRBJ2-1	CAWSGENEQFF
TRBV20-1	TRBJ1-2	CSASHQNSGYTF
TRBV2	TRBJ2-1	CASSYVAGGREQFF
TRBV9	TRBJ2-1	CASSVAGRAYNEQFF
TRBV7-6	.	CASSLGWTSGGAYEQYF
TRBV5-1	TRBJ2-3	CASSLDPSGGITDTQYF
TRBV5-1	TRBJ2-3	CASSPGLAGGLSDTQYF
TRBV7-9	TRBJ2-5	CASSFPRVFQETQYF
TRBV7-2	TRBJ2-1	CASSPVVGPSSYNEQFF
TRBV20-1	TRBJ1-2	CSARATTGGYGYTF
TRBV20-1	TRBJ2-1	CSARPSGRYNEQFF
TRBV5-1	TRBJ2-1	CASNRWSSYNEQFF
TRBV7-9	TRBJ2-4	CASSLGTDQYF
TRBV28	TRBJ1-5	CASSPPGRGQPQHF
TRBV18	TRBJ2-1	CASSPRQGHNEQFF
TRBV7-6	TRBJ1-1	CASSSGVGNTEAFF
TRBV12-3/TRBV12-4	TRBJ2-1	CASSSSSGRYNEQFF
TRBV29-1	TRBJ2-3	CSVPTGGTDTQYF
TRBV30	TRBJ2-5	CAWSVRDPRETQYF
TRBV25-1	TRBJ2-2	CASSDWTENTGELFF
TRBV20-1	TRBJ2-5	CSARDLEAGETQYF
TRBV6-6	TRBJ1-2	CASSYDRPGDGYTF